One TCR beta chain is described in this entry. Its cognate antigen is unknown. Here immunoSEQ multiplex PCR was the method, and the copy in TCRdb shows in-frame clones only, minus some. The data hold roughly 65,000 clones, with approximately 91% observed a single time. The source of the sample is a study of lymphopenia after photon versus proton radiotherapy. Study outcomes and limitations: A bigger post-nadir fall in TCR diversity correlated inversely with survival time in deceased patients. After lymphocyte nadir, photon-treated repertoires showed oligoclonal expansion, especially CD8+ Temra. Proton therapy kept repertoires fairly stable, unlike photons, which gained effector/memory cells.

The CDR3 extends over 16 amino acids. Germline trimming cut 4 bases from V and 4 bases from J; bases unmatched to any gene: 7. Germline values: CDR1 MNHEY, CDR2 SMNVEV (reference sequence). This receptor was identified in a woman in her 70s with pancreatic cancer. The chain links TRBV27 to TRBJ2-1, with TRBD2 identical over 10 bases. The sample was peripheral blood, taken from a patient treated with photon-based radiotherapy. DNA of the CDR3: TGTGCCAGCAGTTCCAGGACTAGCGGAGCTTACAATGAGCAGTTCTTC. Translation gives CASSSRTSGAYNEQFF.